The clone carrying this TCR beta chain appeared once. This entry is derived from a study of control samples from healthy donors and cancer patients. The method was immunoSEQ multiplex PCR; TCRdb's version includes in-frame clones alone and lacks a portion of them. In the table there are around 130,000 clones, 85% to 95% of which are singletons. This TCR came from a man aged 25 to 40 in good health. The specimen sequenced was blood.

This CDR3 is CASSFRGEVTEAFF. CDR3 nucleotide sequence: TGTGCCAGCAGCTTTAGGGGAGAGGTAACTGAAGCTTTCTTT. V gene TRBV7-9 combines with J gene TRBJ1-1, with D possibly TRBD1 on 5 matching bases. Between the trimmed V and J ends, which lost 3 bases and 5 bases, there was a span of 13 bases. This CDR3 has 14 residues. In germline, CDR1 is SEHNR, CDR2 FQNEAQ (reference sequence). Full variable domain (remainder filled in from reference TRBV7-9 and TRBJ1-1): DTGVSQNPRHKITKRGQNVTFRCDPISEHNRLYWYRQTLGQGPEFLTYFQNEAQLEKSRLLSDRFSAERPKGSFSTLEIQRTEQGDSAMYLCASSFRGEVTEAFFGQGTRLTVV.